This is a list of T cell receptor beta chains from one sample in a study of regulatory T cells in long-lasting Graves disease. TCRdb re-called the multiplex PCR reads with MiXCR, one entry per CDR3 protein. The table includes around 460,000 distinct CDR3 sequences, around 13% detected once. These same data were also listed under a study on T cells in Graves' hyperthyroidism and ophthalmopathy.

Source: peripheral blood mononuclear cells (PBMCs), taken at new diagnosis, from a patient treated with antithyroid drugs. Receptors originate from a woman in her forties or fifties with Graves disease. CDR3s include the opening cysteine and the closing phenylalanine or tryptophan. The D gene is left open where the match is weak. Only part of the rows carry a size: once, few, many, or a class if the clone is expanded.

d_gene: -; v_gene: TRBV10-3; abundance: few; j_gene: TRBJ1-1; CDR3nt: TGTGCCATCGGCGGGGAACTACAGGGAAACACTGAAGCTTTCTTT; CDR3aa: CAIGGELQGNTEAFF
d_gene: -; v_gene: TRBV20-1; abundance: -; j_gene: TRBJ2-1; CDR3nt: TGCAGTGCCCGAAGCCGGGACCAATACTACAATGAGCAGTTCTTC; CDR3aa: CSARSRDQYYNEQFF
d_gene: -; v_gene: TRBV6-2/TRBV6-3; abundance: -; j_gene: TRBJ2-5; CDR3nt: TGTGCCAGCAGTTACGCGGGCCTCCGCCCAGGGACCCAGTACTTC; CDR3aa: CASSYAGLRPGTQYF
d_gene: -; v_gene: TRBV7-9; abundance: few; j_gene: TRBJ2-1; CDR3nt: TGTGCCAGCAGCCCAGGGCGGGGTGGCGGGTCCAATGAGCAGTTCTTC; CDR3aa: CASSPGRGGGSNEQFF
d_gene: TRBD1; v_gene: TRBV7-8; abundance: many; j_gene: TRBJ1-5; CDR3nt: TGTGCCAGCAGCTTAGTTGCAGGGGGCGAGGATCAGCCCCAGCATTTT; CDR3aa: CASSLVAGGEDQPQHF
d_gene: -; v_gene: TRBV19; abundance: -; j_gene: TRBJ1-2; CDR3nt: TGTGCCAGTACCTTCCGGGTCTCCCTTGGCGGTGGCTACACCTTC; CDR3aa: CASTFRVSLGGGYTF
d_gene: TRBD2; v_gene: TRBV28; abundance: many; j_gene: TRBJ2-1; CDR3nt: TGTGCCAGCAGCGGCGGGACTAGCGGGAGTAATGAGCAGTTCTTC; CDR3aa: CASSGGTSGSNEQFF
d_gene: -; v_gene: TRBV30; abundance: many; j_gene: TRBJ2-7; CDR3nt: TGTGCCTGGAGTGTACGGGGCTACGAGCAGTACTTC; CDR3aa: CAWSVRGYEQYF
d_gene: -; v_gene: TRBV2; abundance: many; j_gene: TRBJ1-2; CDR3nt: TGTGCCAGCATGCCGAGAAACTATGGCTACACCTTC; CDR3aa: CASMPRNYGYTF
d_gene: -; v_gene: TRBV3-1; abundance: many; j_gene: TRBJ2-3; CDR3nt: TGTGCCAGCACCCTGACTAGAACGAGCACAGATACGCAGTATTTT; CDR3aa: CASTLTRTSTDTQYF
d_gene: -; v_gene: TRBV28; abundance: many; j_gene: TRBJ2-2; CDR3nt: TGTGCCAGCAGTCGGGGGAGATTGGCGCTCACCGGGGAGCTGTTTTTT; CDR3aa: CASSRGRLALTGELFF